These 28 T cell receptor beta chains were all obtained from the same sample, sequenced in a study of sequential checkpoint blockade in melanoma. Documented treatment: randomized to nivolumab then ipilimumab (arm A) or the reverse (arm B). The assay was immunoSEQ multiplex PCR, and TCRdb's table has in-frame clones only and misses some. This table holds fewer than 3,500 clones, roughly a fifth found once. The sample consisted of tumor tissue (inferred from file names), taken from a patient given nivolumab and ipilimumab in sequence. Source of these receptors: a human donor with melanoma.

By sample fraction, this clone is large. This chain joins TRBV29-1 and TRBJ1-2, with D unclear. Trimming left V 4 bases short and J 4 bases short, with 22 bases between. Looked up from germline, CDR1 is SQVTM and CDR2 is ANQGSEA. The CDR3 covers 16 residues. The CDR3 sequence: CSVVGDEAAGLYGYTF. The DNA for the CDR3 is TGCAGCGTTGTCGGTGATGAGGCAGCTGGGCTCTATGGCTACACCTTC. The whole variable domain, remainder taken from reference TRBV29-1 and TRBJ1-2, is SAVISQKPSRDICQRGTSLTIQCQVDSQVTMMFWYRQQPGQSLTLIATANQGSEATYESGFVIDKFPISRPNLTFSTLTVSNMSPEDSSIYLCSVVGDEAAGLYGYTFGSGTRLTVV.

By share, this clone counts as large. The rearrangement links TRBV12-5 to TRBJ2-1; 8 bases fit TRBD2. CDR1 is LGHNT and CDR2 is FRNRAP in the germline V gene. This CDR3 comprises 15 residues. The CDR3, as DNA: TGTGCCAGCACATACTCAGCGGGGGCCTACAATGAGCAGTTCTTC. It encodes CASTYSAGAYNEQFF.

This clone is classed as medium-sized (0.01 to 0.1%). The DNA of the CDR3 is TGTGCCAGCAGTGACGAATGGGGCACAGATACGCAGTATTTT. It encodes CASSDEWGTDTQYF. This chain joins TRBV6-8 and TRBJ2-3; D is uncertain. Germline CDR1 and CDR2: MNHGY and SAAAGT. Trimming took off 5 bases at V and 1 base at J, with 10 bases between the two ends. The CDR3 totals 14 residues.

By share, this clone counts as medium-sized. Written as DNA, the CDR3 is TGTGCCAGCTCAAGGGACCAGACCGTGAACACTGAAGCTTTCTTT. Translation: CASSRDQTVNTEAFF. The chain couples TRBV18 to TRBJ1-1; a possible D gene is TRBD1 (5 bases). The CDR3 length is 15 residues. CDR1 is KGHSH and CDR2 is LQKENI in the germline V gene. V was clipped by 5 bases and J by 0 bases, with 13 bases between them. Complete variable domain (other parts from reference TRBV18 and TRBJ1-1): NAGVMQNPRHLVRRRGQEARLRCSPMKGHSHVYWYRQLPEEGLKFMVYLQKENIIDESGMPKERFSAEFPKEGPSILRIQQVVRGDSAAYFCASSRDQTVNTEAFFGQGTRLTVV.

Judged by abundance, this clone is medium-sized. The chain is built from TRBV11-3 and TRBJ1-4; 9 nucleotides align to TRBD1. V trimming: 5 bases; J trimming: 8 bases; junction bases outside the gene matches: 6. There are 14 residues in the CDR3. Germline V gene data show CDR1 as SGHNT and CDR2 as YENEEA. CDR3 loop: CASSKQGAAEKLFF. CDR3 DNA: TGTGCCAGCAGCAAACAGGGGGCGGCAGAAAAACTGTTTTTT.

The rearrangement links TRBV18 to TRBJ2-1, with a possible D match to TRBD1 (5 bases). V lost 6 bases, J lost 0 bases, and 12 bases lay in between. CDR3 length: 15 amino acids. Germline assignment: CDR1 KGHSH and CDR2 LQKENI. The DNA of the CDR3 is TGTGCCAGCTCGCGCCGGACAAGCTCCTACAATGAGCAGTTCTTC. Amino acids: CASSRRTSSYNEQFF. The variable domain in full, completed from reference TRBV18 and TRBJ2-1, reads NAGVMQNPRHLVRRRGQEARLRCSPMKGHSHVYWYRQLPEEGLKFMVYLQKENIIDESGMPKERFSAEFPKEGPSILRIQQVVRGDSAAYFCASSRRTSSYNEQFFGPGTRLTVL.

J is TRBJ1-6 and V is TRBV6-8; D is unresolved. V lost 8 bases, J lost 6 bases, and 11 bases lay in between. Germline loops: CDR1 MNHGY, CDR2 SAAAGT. The CDR3 has 13 amino acids. CDR3 nucleotide sequence: TGTGCCAGCGGAGTCAGGAGTAATTCACCCCTCCACTTT. Translated, it gives CASGVRSNSPLHF.

The chain links TRBV10-2 to TRBJ2-3; D unresolved. The ends were cut back, 10 bases at V and 0 bases at J, with 14 bases in the middle. CDR3 length: 14 residues. CDR1 WSHSY and CDR2 SAAADI come from the germline V gene. The CDR3 DNA follows: TGCGCCACCGGCCGGGTGACTAGCACAGATACGCAGTATTTT. Protein: CATGRVTSTDTQYF.

The V call is TRBV29-1, the J call TRBJ1-5; tentative D call: TRBD1 (5 bases). This CDR3 spans 13 amino acids. Germline lookup yields CDR1 SQVTM and CDR2 ANQGSEA. Trimming took 4 bases from V and 4 from J, leaving 11 bases between them. CDR3 sequence reads: CSVAGTENQPQHF. Here the CDR3 DNA reads TGCAGCGTTGCCGGGACCGAGAATCAGCCCCAGCATTTT.

This clone has a handful of counts. The genes are TRBV28 and TRBJ1-5, with 11 bases that match TRBD1. The CDR3 loop spans 15 amino acids. After removal of 7 bases from V and 6 bases from J, the junction contained 8 bases not matched to a gene. The germline gives CDR1 MDHEN, CDR2 SYDVKM. The CDR3 loop reads CASNPLDRGLQPQHF. The DNA for the CDR3 is TGTGCCAGCAATCCCCTGGACAGGGGGCTTCAGCCCCAGCATTTT.

The rearrangement joins TRBV19 to TRBJ2-1; 7 bases fit TRBD2. This CDR3 spans 16 amino acids. V was pared by 9 bases and J by 6 bases, with 17 bases of the junction left unmatched. CDR1 is LNHDA and CDR2 is SQIVND in the germline V gene (reference sequence). This CDR3 is CASHTSGGKYSNEQFF. CDR3 nucleotides: TGTGCCAGCCACACCTCGGGGGGAAAGTACAGCAATGAGCAGTTCTTC.

This clone occurred a few times. The chain links TRBV25-1 to TRBJ2-3; D is possibly TRBD2 (5 bases). V shed 1 base and J shed 0 bases, with 11 bases lying between them. Germline V gene lookup returns CDR1 MGHDK and CDR2 SYGVNS. CDR3 length: 16 amino acids. CDR3 nucleotides: TGTGCCAGCAGTGAATCTCGGGGTATTAGCACAGATACGCAGTATTTT. Its translation: CASSESRGISTDTQYF.

This clone was observed a few times. V usage is TRBV11-3 and J usage is TRBJ1-5, with 8 bases identical to TRBD1. Per germline, CDR1 SGHNT and CDR2 YENEEA. CDR3 length equals 15 residues. Losses at the gene ends were 0 bases for V and 4 bases for J; bases not matched to a gene: 2. CDR3 residues: CASSLDDRGNQPQHF. CDR3 coding DNA: TGTGCCAGCAGCTTAGATGACAGGGGTAATCAGCCCCAGCATTTT. Full variable domain (missing parts from reference TRBV11-3 and TRBJ1-5): EAGVVQSPRYKIIEKKQPVAFWCNPISGHNTLYWYLQNLGQGPELLIRYENEEAVDDSQLPKDRFSAERLKGVDSTLKIQPAELGDSAVYLCASSLDDRGNQPQHFGDGTRLSIL.

This clone qualifies as medium-sized. J is TRBJ1-5 and V is TRBV4-1; D gene unclear. Germline CDR1 reads MGHRA; CDR2 reads YSYEKL. CDR3 length: 14 amino acids. V lost 0 bases and J 4 bases, leaving 7 bases between the germline ends. The CDR3 protein is CASSQESGNQPQHF. CDR3 bases: TGCGCCAGCAGCCAAGAATCAGGTAATCAGCCCCAGCATTTT.

This clone was counted between two and nine times. V usage is TRBV19 and J usage is TRBJ1-1; unclear D gene. Germline-derived CDR1 and CDR2 are LNHDA and SQIVND (reference sequence). V dropped 6 bases and J dropped 0 bases, with 11 bases sitting between them. This CDR3 comprises 14 residues. The CDR3 sequence: CASSPAGLNTEAFF. The DNA of the CDR3 is TGTGCCAGTAGCCCTGCAGGATTGAACACTGAAGCTTTCTTT.

This clone was seen a few times. The chain is built from TRBV23-1 and TRBJ2-1, with a weak D call TRBD1 (5 bases). TRBV23-1 is known as an ORF, though its function is uncertain. Deletions cut 0 bases from V and 3 bases from J, with 15 bases between. This CDR3 region has 17 residues. The CDR3 sequence is CASSQSAGIGVYNEQFF. CDR3 in DNA: TGCGCCAGCAGTCAATCGGCAGGGATAGGAGTCTACAATGAGCAGTTCTTC.

This clone was observed a handful of times. The gene calls are TRBV30 and TRBJ1-4; D perhaps matches TRBD1 (5 bases). Germline V lookup: CDR1 GTSNPN, CDR2 SVGIG (reference sequence). The V end lost 4 bases, the J end lost 4 bases, and 13 bases lay between the germline ends. This CDR3 spans 14 amino acids. The CDR3 nucleotides read TGTGCCTGGATGGGGCACAGCCTTAATGAAAAACTGTTTTTT. This encodes CAWMGHSLNEKLFF.

This clone counts as medium-sized (0.01 to 0.1%). The gene calls are TRBV9 and TRBJ2-7; 11 nucleotides align to TRBD2. V trimming: 4 bases; J trimming: 4 bases; junction bases outside the gene matches: 10. The germline V gene encodes CDR1 SGDLS and CDR2 YYNGEE. The CDR3 length is 16 residues. The CDR3: CASSPNPTSGVYEQYF. CDR3 nucleotides: TGTGCCAGCAGCCCCAACCCGACTAGCGGGGTTTACGAGCAGTACTTC. The whole variable domain, filled in from reference TRBV9 and TRBJ2-7, reads DSGVTQTPKHLITATGQRVTLRCSPRSGDLSVYWYQQSLDQGLQFLIQYYNGEERAKGNILERFSAQQFPDLHSELNLSSLELGDSALYFCASSPNPTSGVYEQYFGPGTRLTVT.

V gene TRBV18 combines with J gene TRBJ2-7; D is uncertain. Germline V gene lookup returns CDR1 KGHSH and CDR2 LQKENI. The germline V and J ends were trimmed by 3 bases and 2 bases, with 8 bases remaining between them. This CDR3 is built from 13 residues. The CDR3 protein is CASSPGRAYEQYF. The CDR3, as DNA: TGTGCCAGCTCACCCGGCAGAGCCTACGAGCAGTACTTC.

The CDR3 sequence: CASSYSFGGGIRETQYF. The CDR3 nucleotides are TGTGCCAGCAGTTACTCTTTTGGCGGGGGGATTAGGGAGACCCAGTACTTC. This chain joins TRBV6-8 and TRBJ2-5; 8 bases are a match to TRBD2. The CDR3 consists of 17 residues. The trim removed 0 bases at V and 5 bases at J, leaving 11 bases unmatched. The germline gives CDR1 MNHGY, CDR2 SAAAGT.

This clone was observed many times. CDR3 in DNA: TGCGCCAGCAGCTTTGCAGGGTCCTACGAGCAGTACTTC. It translates to CASSFAGSYEQYF. The chain combines TRBV23-1 with TRBJ2-7; D is perhaps TRBD1 (5 bases). TRBV23-1 is filed as an ORF, its function uncertain. The CDR3 length is 13 residues. V lost 6 bases and J 1 base, leaving 10 bases between the germline ends.

In its sample, this clone is hyperexpanded (1% or more). Other nucleotide sequences from this sample produce the same CDR3. The chain employs TRBV6-8 and TRBJ1-1, with a weak D call TRBD1 (5 bases). Germline lookup yields CDR1 MNHGY and CDR2 SAAAGT. V shed 2 bases and J shed 5 bases, with 9 bases lying between them. The CDR3 is 13 amino acids. The CDR3 DNA sequence: TGTGCCAGCAGTTACCAGGGAAGTACTGAAGCTTTCTTT. As protein: CASSYQGSTEAFF.

This clone has ten or more counts. This chain uses TRBV9 with TRBJ2-7, with 10 bases that match TRBD1. Germline CDR1 reads SGDLS; CDR2 reads YYNGEE. The CDR3 spans 13 residues. V was clipped by 4 bases and J by 5 bases; unmatched bases: 3. This chain's CDR3 is CASSTGTGDEQYF. The CDR3 region has the DNA TGTGCCAGCAGCACCGGGACAGGGGACGAGCAGTACTTC.

This chain uses TRBV5-1 with TRBJ2-2; D gene uncertain. This CDR3 is built from 16 residues. Germline-derived CDR1 and CDR2 are SGHRS and YFSETQ. V was shortened by 1 base and J by 0 bases, with 10 bases between the two germline ends. The CDR3 DNA reads TGCGCCAGCAGCTTGCGATACACCGCGAACACCGGGGAGCTGTTTTTT. It translates to CASSLRYTANTGELFF.

This clone was observed many times. The rearrangement links TRBV11-3 to TRBJ2-7, with 15 bases fitting TRBD2. The J segment lost 4 bases and the V segment lost 5 bases, leaving 12 bases of the junction unmatched. The CDR3 is 18 amino acids. The V gene's germline CDR1 is SGHNT and CDR2 YENEEA. The CDR3 DNA reads TGTGCCAGCAGCCCCCGGACTAGCGGGAGGGCCGGAGTGTACGAGCAGTACTTC. The encoded protein is CASSPRTSGRAGVYEQYF.

CDR3 nucleotides: TGTGCCAGTAAATCCTACCCGGACAGGGGTGCTGGCTACACCTTC. Translated: CASKSYPDRGAGYTF. The chain recombines TRBV19 with TRBJ1-2; TRBD1 agrees at 9 bases. The CDR3 is made up of 15 amino acids. Trimming removed 7 bases from V and 7 bases from J; junction bases left unmatched: 13. The V gene's germline CDR1 is LNHDA and CDR2 SQIVND (reference sequence).

This clone is medium-sized (0.01 to 0.1%) in the sample. The chain carries TRBV11-3 and TRBJ1-1; 9 nucleotides line up with TRBD1. CDR1 is SGHNT and CDR2 is YENEEA in the germline V gene. The CDR3 is 15 residues long. V lost 6 bases, J lost 1 base, and 6 bases stayed unmatched. CDR3 sequence (DNA): TGTGCCAGCAGTTTTAACAGGGGGCGGAACACTGAAGCTTTCTTT. It is translated as CASSFNRGRNTEAFF.

This clone showed up just a few times. The gene calls are TRBV28 and TRBJ1-1, with D tentatively TRBD1 (5 bases). Germline V lookup: CDR1 MDHEN, CDR2 SYDVKM. Between the trimmed V and J ends, which lost 5 bases and 1 base, there was a span of 8 bases. CDR3 length: 13 amino acids. CDR3 sequence: CASSLGRNTEAFF. The CDR3, as DNA: TGTGCCAGCAGTCTGGGACGGAACACTGAAGCTTTCTTT. Based on the CDR3 plus reference TRBV28 and TRBJ1-1, the full variable domain is DVKVTQSSRYLVKRTGEKVFLECVQDMDHENMFWYRQDPGLGLRLIYFSYDVKMKEKGDIPEGYSVSREKKERFSLILESASTNQTSMYLCASSLGRNTEAFFGQGTRLTVV.